This record concerns one T cell receptor beta chain sequence. These data come from a study of OX40 agonist ivuxolimab in advanced cancers. The data were produced by immunoSEQ multiplex PCR, yet TCRdb's version contains in-frame clones alone and is incomplete. The sample has roughly 120,000 clones, 75% to 90% seen once. The CDR3 runs to 15 residues. The trim removed 1 base at V and 4 bases at J, leaving 8 bases unmatched. CDR1 and CDR2 (germline): GTSNPN, SVGIG (reference sequence). The chain joins TRBV30 to TRBJ2-7; the match to TRBD1 covers 9 bases. The source is an adult with an advanced solid tumor such as melanoma, head and neck, liver or kidney cancer. The sequenced sample was CD4+ or CD8+ T cells sorted from blood, obtained in a trial of the OX40 agonist ivuxolimab. CDR3 coding DNA: TGTGCCTGGAGTGGCACAGGGGGCGTTGAGTACGAGCAGTACTTC. It encodes CAWSGTGGVEYEQYF. The complete variable domain, with remaining parts taken from reference TRBV30 and TRBJ2-7, reads SQTIHQWPATLVQPVGSPLSLECTVEGTSNPNLYWYRQAAGRGLQLLFYSVGIGQISSEVPQNLSASRPQDRQFILSSKKLLLSDSGFYLCAWSGTGGVEYEQYFGPGTRLTVT.